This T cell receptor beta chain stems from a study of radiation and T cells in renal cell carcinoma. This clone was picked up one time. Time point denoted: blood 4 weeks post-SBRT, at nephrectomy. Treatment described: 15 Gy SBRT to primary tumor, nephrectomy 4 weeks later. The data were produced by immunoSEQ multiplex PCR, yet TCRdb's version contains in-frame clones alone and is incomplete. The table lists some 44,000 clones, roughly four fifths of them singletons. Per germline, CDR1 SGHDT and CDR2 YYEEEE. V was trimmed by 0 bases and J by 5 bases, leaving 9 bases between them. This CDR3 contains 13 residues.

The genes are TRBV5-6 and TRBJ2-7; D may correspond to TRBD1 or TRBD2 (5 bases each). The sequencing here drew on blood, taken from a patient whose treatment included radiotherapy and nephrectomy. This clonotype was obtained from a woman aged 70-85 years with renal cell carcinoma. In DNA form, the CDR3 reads TGTGCCAGCAGCTTGGTCGGGGCCAACGAGCAGTACTTC. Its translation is CASSLVGANEQYF. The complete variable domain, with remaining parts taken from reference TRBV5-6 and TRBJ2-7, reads DAGVTQSPTHLIKTRGQQVTLRCSPKSGHDTVSWYQQALGQGPQFIFQYYEEEERQRGNFPDRFSGHQFPNYSSELNVNALLLGDSALYLCASSLVGANEQYFGPGTRLTVT.